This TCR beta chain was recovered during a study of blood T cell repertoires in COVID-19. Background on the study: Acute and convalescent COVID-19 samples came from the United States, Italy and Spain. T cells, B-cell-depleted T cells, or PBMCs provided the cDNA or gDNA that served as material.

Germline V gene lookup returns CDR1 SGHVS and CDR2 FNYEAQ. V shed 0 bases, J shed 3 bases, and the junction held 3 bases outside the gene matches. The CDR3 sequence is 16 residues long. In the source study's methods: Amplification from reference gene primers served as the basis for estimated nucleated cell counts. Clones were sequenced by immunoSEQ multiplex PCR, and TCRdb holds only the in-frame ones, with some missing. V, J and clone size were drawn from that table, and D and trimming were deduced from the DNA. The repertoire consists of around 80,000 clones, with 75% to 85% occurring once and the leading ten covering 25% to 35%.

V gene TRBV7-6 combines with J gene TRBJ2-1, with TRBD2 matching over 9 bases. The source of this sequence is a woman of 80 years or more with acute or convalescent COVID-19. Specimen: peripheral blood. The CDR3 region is CASSLAASGNYNEQFF. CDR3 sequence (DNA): TGTGCCAGCAGCTTAGCGGCTAGCGGGAACTACAATGAGCAGTTCTTC.